These 24 T cell receptor beta chains were all obtained from the same sample, sequenced in a study of blood T cell repertoires in COVID-19. Sequenced by immunoSEQ multiplex PCR; TCRdb stores in-frame clones only, minus some. Among approximately 150,000 clones, approximately 85% were seen once, and the ten largest hold about 1.7%. Sequencing input: peripheral blood. Receptors originate from a man between 65 and 79 years old with acute or convalescent COVID-19.

The chain has TRBV30 and TRBJ1-5; D gene ambiguous. The CDR3 consists of 15 residues. Trimming left V 5 bases short and J 4 bases short, with 18 bases between. The germline V gene has CDR1 GTSNPN and CDR2 SVGIG (reference sequence). CDR3 coding DNA: TGTGCCTGGGGCCCGGGGTCTGCCCCAAATCAGCCCCAGCATTTT. Its protein is CAWGPGSAPNQPQHF.

The gene calls are TRBV18 and TRBJ2-1, with 11 bases matching TRBD2. Germline CDR1 and CDR2: KGHSH and LQKENI. The CDR3 runs 17 residues. The J segment lost 2 bases and the V segment lost 0 bases, leaving 3 bases of the junction unmatched. The CDR3 DNA is TGTGCCAGCTCACCACCCACTAGCGGGAGCCCCTACAATGAGCAGTTCTTC. Translating gives CASSPPTSGSPYNEQFF.

The rearrangement uses TRBV7-9 and TRBJ1-1; TRBD1 matches at 8 bases. The trim removed 0 bases at V and 4 bases at J, leaving 4 bases unmatched. Germline V gives CDR1 SEHNR, CDR2 FQNEAQ (reference sequence). There are 15 residues in the CDR3. DNA of the CDR3: TGTGCCAGCAGCTTAGCTGAACAGGGGGTCACTGAAGCTTTCTTT. It is translated as CASSLAEQGVTEAFF.

The chain carries TRBV10-2 and TRBJ2-7, with unresolved D. CDR3 size: 14 residues. Germline CDR1 reads WSHSY; CDR2 reads SAAADI. V was pared by 0 bases and J by 2 bases, with 8 bases between. CDR3 in amino acids: CASSESRPTYEQYF. In DNA form, the CDR3 reads TGCGCCAGCAGTGAGTCGAGGCCGACCTACGAGCAGTACTTC.

V gene TRBV11-2 combines with J gene TRBJ2-1, with D possibly TRBD2 on 5 matching bases. Germline V gene lookup returns CDR1 SGHAT and CDR2 FQNNGV. This CDR3 has 13 amino acids. V lost 4 bases and J lost 9, with 13 bases in between. The DNA for the CDR3 is TGTGCCAGCAGCTCACAAAGGCGGGTTGAGCAGTTCTTC. Translated: CASSSQRRVEQFF. The entire variable domain, with the rest obtained from reference TRBV11-2 and TRBJ2-1, is as follows: EAGVAQSPRYKIIEKRQSVAFWCNPISGHATLYWYQQILGQGPKLLIQFQNNGVVDDSQLPKDRFSAERLKGVDSTLKIQPAKLEDSAVYLCASSSQRRVEQFFGPGTRLTVL.

V usage is TRBV21-1 and J usage is TRBJ2-6; the D call of TRBD1 is as the table states it, not checked on the DNA. TRBV21-1 is an annotated pseudogene. The CDR3 spans 18 residues. The DNA for the CDR3 is TGTGCCAGCAGCAAAGACTCAGGGTTGAGCTCTGGGGCCAACGTCCTGACTTTC. Residues: CASSKDSGLSSGANVLTF.

The V and J genes are TRBV4-2 and TRBJ2-5; 7 bases map to TRBD2. The CDR3 loop spans 20 amino acids. Germline lookup yields CDR1 LGHNA and CDR2 YNFKEQ. J gave up 2 bases and V 11 bases, and 29 bases lay outside the gene matches. CDR3 DNA sequence: TGTGCCCCCGGGGGGTTCGGTCTCCCACGAGGGCCGGTCCTACAAGAGACCCAGTACTTC. Its translation: CAPGGFGLPRGPVLQETQYF.

The CDR3 sequence is CASSLLDGGQETQYF. CDR3 coding DNA: TGTGCCAGCAGCTTACTTGACGGGGGACAAGAGACCCAGTACTTC. The V call is TRBV11-2, the J call TRBJ2-5; TRBD2 might be the D (6 bases). CDR1 and CDR2 (germline): SGHAT, FQNNGV. With 2 bases removed from V and 2 bases from J, the gap between germline ends came to 12 bases. CDR3 size: 15 residues.

V gene TRBV19 combines with J gene TRBJ1-1; 10 nucleotides align to TRBD1. Germline CDR1 LNHDA, CDR2 SQIVND (reference sequence). The trim removed 6 bases at V and 5 bases at J, leaving 15 bases unmatched. The CDR3 has 17 amino acids. The CDR3 is CASSGTSGTGEETEAFF. DNA for the CDR3: TGTGCCAGTAGCGGGACCTCCGGGACAGGGGAAGAGACTGAAGCTTTCTTT.

The chain is built from TRBV6-5 and TRBJ1-5; perhaps TRBD1 as D (6 bases). CDR1 is MNHEY, CDR2 SVGAGI, per germline. CDR3 length: 14 residues. V was pared by 0 bases and J by 7 bases, with 10 bases between. The CDR3 is CASSYSQGGQPQHF. Written as DNA, the CDR3 is TGTGCCAGCAGTTACTCACAGGGTGGACAGCCCCAGCATTTT.

This chain connects TRBV18 to TRBJ1-2, with D perhaps matching TRBD1 (5 bases). This CDR3 has 20 residues. V was pared by 6 bases and J by 3 bases, with 32 bases between. Germline lookup yields CDR1 KGHSH and CDR2 LQKENI. The CDR3 loop reads CASSPRSVSTVTGVDYGYTF. The CDR3 nucleotides read TGTGCCAGCTCGCCAAGGTCGGTCTCGACAGTAACCGGAGTCGACTATGGCTACACCTTC.

Here the CDR3 DNA reads TGTGCCAGCAGGAAGGGTCAGGGAAGGGGCTACACCTTC. Protein product: CASRKGQGRGYTF. The chain recombines TRBV12-3 or TRBV12-4 with TRBJ1-2; weak D call: TRBD1 (5 bases). Trimming pared 6 bases from V and 8 bases from J, leaving 16 bases between. The CDR3 contains 13 residues.

The CDR3 DNA reads as TGTGCCACCAGTCAGGGCTCCTACGAGCAGTACTTC. As protein: CATSQGSYEQYF. The chain recombines TRBV24-1 with TRBJ2-7, with D possibly being TRBD1 (5 bases). Looked up from germline, CDR1 is KGHDR and CDR2 is SFDVKD. V lost 6 bases, J lost 0 bases, and 5 bases lay in between. CDR3 length: 12 amino acids.

The rearrangement links TRBV4-2 to TRBJ2-3, with 9 nucleotides matching TRBD2. CDR1 and CDR2 (germline): LGHNA, YNFKEQ. Losses at the gene ends were 4 bases for V and 6 bases for J; bases not matched to a gene: 17. The CDR3 has 18 amino acids. For the CDR3, the DNA is TGTGCCAGCAGCCGCCAAGGTAACATCGGGACTAGCTATGATACGCAGTATTTT. It is translated as CASSRQGNIGTSYDTQYF.

The chain links TRBV5-1 to TRBJ1-4; D unclear. The CDR3 length is 16 residues. The ends were cut back, 3 bases at V and 2 bases at J, with 14 bases in the middle. The germline CDR1 and CDR2 sequences are SGHRS and YFSETQ. The chain's CDR3 is CASSSLSGWTNEKLFF. The CDR3 DNA reads as TGCGCCAGCAGCTCGCTCTCCGGTTGGACTAATGAAAAACTGTTTTTT.

This clone has just one count. This rearrangement joins TRBV30 to TRBJ1-4; 7 bases match TRBD1. This CDR3 comprises 15 residues. Trimming removed 2 bases from V and 4 bases from J; junction bases left unmatched: 7. Germline V gene lookup returns CDR1 GTSNPN and CDR2 SVGIG (reference sequence). The CDR3 protein is CAWSTSTGLNEKLFF. The CDR3 coding sequence is TGTGCCTGGAGTACCTCGACAGGGCTTAATGAAAAACTGTTTTTT.

The chain combines TRBV5-6 with TRBJ2-7, with TRBD1 identical over 8 bases. With 1 base clipped from V and 2 bases from J, the junction kept 8 bases outside the gene matches. CDR3 size: 16 residues. Germline CDR1 reads SGHDT; CDR2 reads YYEEEE. Here the CDR3 reads CASSLTGQASPYEQYF. In DNA form, the CDR3 reads TGTGCCAGCAGCTTGACGGGACAGGCTAGCCCCTACGAGCAGTACTTC.

The rearrangement joins TRBV29-1 to TRBJ1-1; 7 nucleotides agree with TRBD1. V was pared by 6 bases and J by 7 bases, with 5 bases of the junction left unmatched. The CDR3 extends over 11 amino acids. Germline CDR1 SQVTM, CDR2 ANQGSEA. The CDR3 region is CSVGQANEAFF. In nucleotides, the CDR3 is TGCAGCGTAGGACAGGCCAATGAAGCTTTCTTT.

The V call is TRBV14, the J call TRBJ2-3; a weak D match, TRBD2 (6 bases). Germline V lookup: CDR1 SGHDN, CDR2 FVKESK. This CDR3 region has 19 residues. V shed 4 bases and J shed 0 bases, with 23 bases lying between them. As DNA, the CDR3 is TGTGCCAGCAGCCGCAACTTTGGAGTGTCTAGCGCTAGCACAGATACGCAGTATTTT. The encoded protein is CASSRNFGVSSASTDTQYF.

The genes are TRBV5-1 and TRBJ1-1, with TRBD1 identical over 7 bases. Germline trimming cut 6 bases from V and 4 bases from J; bases unmatched to any gene: 9. The CDR3 totals 14 residues. Per germline, CDR1 SGHRS and CDR2 YFSETQ. The CDR3 spells CASTPQTGPTEAFF. The CDR3 coding sequence is TGCGCCAGCACTCCCCAGACAGGGCCCACTGAAGCTTTCTTT. Based on the CDR3 plus reference TRBV5-1 and TRBJ1-1, the full variable domain is KAGVTQTPRYLIKTRGQQVTLSCSPISGHRSVSWYQQTPGQGLQFLFEYFSETQRNKGNFPGRFSGRQFSNSRSEMNVSTLELGDSALYLCASTPQTGPTEAFFGQGTRLTVV.

This chain connects TRBV5-1 to TRBJ2-5, with 7 bases lining up with TRBD1. The CDR3 sequence is 15 residues long. V shed 4 bases and J 5 bases; nucleotides not matched to a gene: 11. CDR1 and CDR2 (germline): SGHRS, YFSETQ. The CDR3 DNA reads TGCGCCAGCAGCGTGGTAGGGGGCTCTGGGGAGACCCAGTACTTC. As protein: CASSVVGGSGETQYF.

This chain joins TRBV27 and TRBJ1-1; D is possibly TRBD1 (5 bases). Trimming stripped 3 bases from V and 2 bases from J, with 19 bases between. This CDR3 has 17 amino acids. Germline CDR1 MNHEY, CDR2 SMNVEV (reference sequence). The chain's CDR3 is CASSFRATVGGNTEAFF. In DNA form, the CDR3 reads TGTGCCAGCAGTTTCCGGGCGACCGTCGGGGGAAACACTGAAGCTTTCTTT.

This clone was counted a single time. The chain recombines TRBV6-5 with TRBJ1-2; TRBD1 agrees at 11 bases. Germline CDR1 reads MNHEY; CDR2 reads SVGAGI. The ends lost 4 bases at V and 4 bases at J; junction bases unmatched: 5. The CDR3 is 15 residues long. CDR3 DNA sequence: TGTGCCAGCAGTTCGGACAGGGGGCCTCGCTATGGCTACACCTTC. Translated: CASSSDRGPRYGYTF.

V usage is TRBV19 and J usage is TRBJ2-1; TRBD1 agrees at 9 bases. This CDR3 has 15 residues. Germline assignment: CDR1 LNHDA and CDR2 SQIVND (reference sequence). J gave up 7 bases and V 3 bases, and 7 bases lay outside the gene matches. The CDR3 region is CASSIVAGTGNEQFF. DNA for the CDR3: TGTGCCAGTAGTATTGTAGCCGGGACAGGGAATGAGCAGTTCTTC.